This TCR beta chain was captured in a study of blood T cell repertoires in COVID-19 (dated by TCRdb to the early 2020s). Regarding the complete study: Samples from collaborators originated in the United States, Italy and Spain and spanned both the acute and convalescent phases of COVID-19. The prospective study material was composed of cDNA or gDNA derived from T cells, B-cell-depleted T cells, or PBMCs. Subjects who had been exposed to COVID-19, were actively infected with it, or had recovered from it provided the deeply sampled blood TCRbeta repertoires that made up the dataset. A freely available public database, intended as a resource for researchers studying the immune response to SARS-CoV-2, is where the repertoires were released. Samples were obtained from the ongoing ImmuneRACE study (first 160 participants) and from 1,254 subjects provided by 6 global collaborators. Nearly every sample came with metadata listing a de-identified subject ID, COVID-19 status, age in years and sex. HLA class I and class II types, where available, came from metadata supplied by the sample provider rather than from assay-based typing.

TCRbeta CDR3 regions were amplified from genomic DNA by means of the immunoSEQ Assay, a bias-controlled multiplex PCR. In the paper's pipeline: Within the assay, amplification of reference gene primers was used to estimate how many nucleated cells each sample contained. To quantify the absolute abundance of each unique TCRbeta CDR3 rearrangement, sequence reads were collapsed and filtered. For each sample, productive Simpson clonality was calculated as the square root of Simpson's diversity index across productive rearrangements. This is the immuneACCESS table as TCRdb keeps it, with only in-frame sequences that have V and J called. A part of the clones is gone; compared with another copy, unresolved V genes explain less than half, and the rest is unexplained. V and J calls and clone size are as listed in that table; D and trimming were resolved from the DNA. For this sample the table gives 37,000 or so clones, of which around four fifths were detected only once. About 30% of the sample is held by the ten biggest clonotypes.

This clone appeared once. This clone's antigen is unknown. Base qualities are missing; no much larger clone stands one base away. Summary of the overall study and its limitations: The amount of clinical and demographic metadata varied by source and participant and was provided uncurated.

V is cut by 0 bases and J by 7 bases, and the space between the germline ends is 10 bases. CDR1 and CDR2 are read off the germline V gene as ENHRY and SYGVKD. Spanning cysteine to phenylalanine, the CDR3 consists of 14 amino acids. Of all the DNA, just the CDR3 is kept, 42 bases in frame from base 1. Collaborating institutions collected whole blood in K2EDTA tubes following their own protocols. For TCRbeta analysis, collaborators shipped samples as frozen whole blood, isolated PBMCs, or DNA extracted from either of those sample types. Sequencing was done on a sample of peripheral blood. The clonotype was recovered from a man in his fifties or sixties with acute or convalescent COVID-19. Rearrangement joined TRBV10-3 to TRBJ1-5; the D gene is possibly TRBD1, with 5 bases matching. The base sequence is TGTGCCATCAGTGAGTCGCAGGGAGGCCAGCCCCAGCATTTT. Its protein is CAISESQGGQPQHF.